This T cell receptor beta chain is drawn from a study of blood T cells in healthy people across ages. The CDR3 contains 14 residues. Trimming cost V 3 bases and J 12 bases; bases outside gene matches: 11. General observations from the study: Unsorted PBMCs ruled out conclusive naive versus antigen-experienced comparison.

For the second PCR, which ran for 7 to 11 cycles, a sample-barcoded 5' primer and a J-beta primer mix were used. TCRdb used MiXCR to reprocess the 5' RACE reads, holding one entry per CDR3 protein. The table lists about 630,000 distinct CDR3 sequences, around 21% of them singletons, with 3.5% to 4% in the top ten. About this clonotype itself: Its target is not known.

The sample was blood. The chain recombines TRBV12-3 or TRBV12-4 with TRBJ2-5; 9 bases match TRBD1. The receptor's source is a man aged 65 to 79 in good health. The CDR3 is CASSFPGQGAPKYF. In DNA, the CDR3 is TGTGCCAGCAGTTTTCCGGGACAGGGCGCTCCTAAGTACTTC.